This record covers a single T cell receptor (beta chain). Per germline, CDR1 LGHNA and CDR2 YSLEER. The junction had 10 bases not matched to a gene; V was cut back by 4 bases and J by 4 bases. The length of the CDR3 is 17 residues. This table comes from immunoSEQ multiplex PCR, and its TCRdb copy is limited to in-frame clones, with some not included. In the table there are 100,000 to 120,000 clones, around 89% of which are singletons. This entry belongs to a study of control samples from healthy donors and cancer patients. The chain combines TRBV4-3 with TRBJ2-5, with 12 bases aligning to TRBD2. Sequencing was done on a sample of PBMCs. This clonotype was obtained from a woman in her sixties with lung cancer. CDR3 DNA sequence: TGCGCCAGCAGCCTACGGTCGGCTAGCGGGGGGGGAGAGACCCAGTACTTC. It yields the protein CASSLRSASGGGETQYF.